This T cell receptor (beta chain) derives from a study of T cells in Graves' hyperthyroidism and ophthalmopathy (dated by TCRdb to between 2018 and 2021). Turning to the overall study: Peripheral blood samples were taken at the time of initial diagnosis, prior to any treatment. To identify TCR V-J signatures that set the groups apart, the researchers used a discovery cohort of more than 95 patients, made up of roughly 40 with Graves' ophthalmopathy and 55 to 65 with stable Graves' hyperthyroidism. Prospective prediction of ophthalmopathy was tested in an independent validation cohort consisting of 18 hyperthyroidism patients and about 17 patients who later progressed to ophthalmopathy. The 100 or so discovery patients were randomly divided into training and test sets at a 7:3 ratio. In addition, the study compared T-cell repertoires in thyroid tissue and in blood from roughly 6 Graves' hyperthyroidism patients. Following sampling, methimazole starting at 30 mg daily was given to hyperthyroidism patients, and high-dose intravenous methylprednisolone was given to ophthalmopathy patients. According to the paper, TCR Vbeta CDR3 sequencing was carried out on roughly 130 peripheral blood samples, which came from more than 40 ophthalmopathy, around 75 hyperthyroidism and roughly 17 progressor patients.

Hyperthyroidism patients were newly diagnosed, with disease duration under 2 months, and aged 18 to 65 years. Any patient with an uncontrolled infection, another autoimmune disease, pregnancy or lactation was excluded. Diagnoses were established on the basis of clinical symptoms, serum thyroxine and TRAb, thyroid ultrasound, and orbital computed tomography. Blood from progressor patients was collected at the time of first diagnosis with hyperthyroidism, before any ophthalmopathy symptoms had appeared. PBMCs were isolated from about 10 ml of fresh peripheral blood by Ficoll-Paque density gradient centrifugation. Patients classed as progressors first received a Graves' hyperthyroidism diagnosis and then went on to develop ophthalmopathy during follow-up. Trizol reagent was used to extract total RNA, and RNA quality was then checked on an Agilent 2100 Bioanalyzer. Reading the germline V gene gives CDR1 KGHSH and CDR2 LQKENI. The V end loses 8 bases and the J end loses 6 bases, and a stretch of 25 bases separates them. From its cysteine to its phenylalanine, the CDR3 spans 16 amino acids. Of all the DNA, just the CDR3 is kept, 48 bases in frame from base 1.

TCR beta CDR3 regions were amplified from RNA transcripts. The TCR CDR3 was subjected to a first round of RT-PCR using the HTBI primer set and the Qiagen OneStep RT-PCR kit. Libraries were constructed in a second round of multiplex PCR, after which size selection and purification were performed. Paired-end sequencing of the libraries was performed with 100 bp reads on an Illumina HiSeq2000. The authors' analysis ran thus. SOAPnuke was used to process the raw data, with reads discarded if the reads contained adapters or uncalled bases, had a mean Phred below 15, or lacked an exact constant-primer or identifier match. High-quality paired reads were merged with COPE v1.2.5, and unique nucleotide sequences were defined as clonotypes. MiTCR v1.1 was used to align clonotypes to the IMGT TRBV, TRBD and TRBJ reference segments. Only V-J combinations with frequency above 0.0001, covering about 99% of repertoires, were analysed. The TCS score was defined as the ratio of F50 (clonal expansion) to E x V (chaos), calculated using BLOSUM62-based TCRdist between CDR3 peptides within each V-J. Welch's t-statistics and random forest reduced 514 V-J features to 13, which were used in a naive Bayes classifier (R e1071). The public reads were run again by TCRdb, first through fastp at Q25 and then through MiXCR, and only productive beta chains were kept. Entries that share a CDR3 protein sequence are merged under the most common genes and DNA. The V and J calls follow TCRdb's processing rather than the paper's. In all, the sample holds some 350,000 distinct CDR3 sequences, and around a sixth of those were seen once. Roughly a quarter of the sample comes from the top ten.

General findings and caveats noted by the study authors: In validation, progression to ophthalmopathy was predicted by the model with 70.59% sensitivity and around 76% specificity, a median of about 6 months before onset. Most expanded thyroid clonotypes (frequency above 0.001) were also detected in blood, a finding suggesting that blood repertoires may reflect thyroid immune responses. Sample size was not statistically predetermined, and investigators were not blinded to group allocation. Ophthalmopathy was separated from stable hyperthyroidism by a 13 V-J signature model, with 87.88% sensitivity and 81% to 82% specificity obtained in cross-validation and 80%/75% obtained in testing.

This clonotype came up many times. Its antigen remains undetermined. Base qualities were left out, and no much larger clone turns up one base away. Recombination linked TRBV18 to TRBJ1-1, with no D gene named confidently. The sequence was collected from a woman aged 18 to 35 with Graves' hyperthyroidism that later progressed to Graves' ophthalmopathy. The sample taken for sequencing was blood. The CDR3 protein: CASTTEAYPYNAEAFF. The bases read TGTGCCAGCACGACGGAGGCATACCCCTATAACGCTGAAGCTTTCTTT.